One and the same sample provided the 24 T cell receptor beta chains below, sequenced in a study of blood T cell repertoires in COVID-19. Clones were sequenced by immunoSEQ multiplex PCR, and TCRdb holds only the in-frame ones, with some missing. The table includes around 480,000 clones, 70% to 90% detected once. Source material: peripheral blood. These receptors came from a woman in her forties or fifties with COVID-19, enrolled during active disease.

CDR3 sequence (DNA): TGCGCCAGCAGTGAAGGTTCGGGGATCCCCCATAATTCACCCCTCCACTTT. Translating it yields CASSEGSGIPHNSPLHF. The chain joins TRBV10-2 to TRBJ1-6; D unresolved. CDR1 is WSHSY and CDR2 is SAAADI in the germline V gene. The CDR3 runs 17 residues. Trimming took off 3 bases at V and 5 bases at J, with 17 bases between the two ends.

The genes are TRBV4-2 and TRBJ1-4; 7 bases match TRBD1. This CDR3 is 15 amino acids long. CDR1 LGHNA and CDR2 YNFKEQ come from the germline V gene. J lost 6 bases, V lost 0 bases, and 4 bases had no gene match. Here the CDR3 reads CASSQEITGDEKLFF. The CDR3 DNA is TGTGCCAGCAGCCAAGAAATAACAGGGGATGAAAAACTGTTTTTT.

V gene TRBV9 combines with J gene TRBJ1-1; 9 bases line up with TRBD1. V trimming: 5 bases; J trimming: 7 bases; junction bases outside the gene matches: 6. The germline gives CDR1 SGDLS, CDR2 YYNGEE. This CDR3 spans 13 amino acids. CDR3 amino acids: CASSQQGQGEAFF. CDR3 nucleotide sequence: TGTGCCAGCAGTCAACAGGGACAGGGTGAAGCTTTCTTT. The complete variable domain, with remaining parts taken from reference TRBV9 and TRBJ1-1, reads DSGVTQTPKHLITATGQRVTLRCSPRSGDLSVYWYQQSLDQGLQFLIQYYNGEERAKGNILERFSAQQFPDLHSELNLSSLELGDSALYFCASSQQGQGEAFFGQGTRLTVV.

V gene TRBV19 combines with J gene TRBJ2-7; 7 bases line up with TRBD1. Germline values: CDR1 LNHDA, CDR2 SQIVND (reference sequence). The V and J ends lost 4 bases and 3 bases, in that order; junction bases with no gene match: 3. The CDR3 covers 13 residues. The DNA of the CDR3 is TGTGCCAGTAGTACCTGGACAGGCTACGAGCAGTACTTC. Protein: CASSTWTGYEQYF.

This rearrangement joins TRBV19 to TRBJ1-1, with D hard to call. V was trimmed by 0 bases and J by 3 bases, leaving 5 bases between them. There are 13 residues in the CDR3. The germline gives CDR1 LNHDA, CDR2 SQIVND (reference sequence). The CDR3 DNA reads as TGTGCCAGTAGTATAGAACGGGACACTGAAGCTTTCTTT. It translates to CASSIERDTEAFF.

This clone was seen just once. The chain has TRBV6-4 and TRBJ2-1; D perhaps matches TRBD2 (6 bases). The CDR3 spans 15 residues. The V gene lost 2 bases and the J gene lost 6 bases, with 14 bases spanning the gap. The germline CDR1 and CDR2 sequences are MRHNA and SNTAGT. The CDR3 DNA follows: TGTGCCAGCAGTGACCGGGGGTCCGGACTCAATGAGCAGTTCTTC. This gives the protein CASSDRGSGLNEQFF.

The chain carries TRBV11-1 and TRBJ1-1, with TRBD1 identical over 9 bases. In germline, CDR1 is SGHAT, CDR2 FQDESV (reference sequence). After removal of 6 bases from V and 1 base from J, the junction contained 6 bases not matched to a gene. There are 15 residues in the CDR3. The CDR3 nucleotides are TGTGCCAGCAGATCGACAGGGGGATGGAACACTGAAGCTTTCTTT. Protein product: CASRSTGGWNTEAFF.

J is TRBJ2-2 and V is TRBV7-8, with D perhaps TRBD1 (5 bases). CDR1 SGHVS and CDR2 FQNEAQ come from the germline V gene. V was pared by 4 bases and J by 6 bases, with 9 bases between. The CDR3 covers 13 residues. The CDR3 loop is CASSSLTAGELFF. The CDR3 nucleotides are TGTGCCAGCAGCTCTTTGACAGCCGGGGAGCTGTTTTTT.

Points on this clone: Other DNA sequences from this sample encode an identical CDR3 as well. The rearrangement uses TRBV30 and TRBJ2-2, with D possibly TRBD2 on 6 matching bases. The V gene's germline CDR1 is GTSNPN and CDR2 SVGIG (reference sequence). CDR3 length: 13 residues. V dropped 0 bases and J dropped 7 bases, with 9 bases sitting between them. CDR3 bases: TGTGCCTGGAGTGTACGGGGAGGCGGGGAGCTGTTTTTT. This codes for CAWSVRGGGELFF.

V usage is TRBV19 and J usage is TRBJ1-4; 10 bases are a match to TRBD1. The germline V gene has CDR1 LNHDA and CDR2 SQIVND (reference sequence). This CDR3 has 15 residues. The trim removed 5 bases at V and 8 bases at J, leaving 8 bases unmatched. CDR3 nucleotides: TGTGCCAGTAGTGCCCCGGGACAGGGGAACGAAAAACTGTTTTTT. Translated, it gives CASSAPGQGNEKLFF. Complete variable domain (other parts from reference TRBV19 and TRBJ1-4): DGGITQSPKYLFRKEGQNVTLSCEQNLNHDAMYWYRQDPGQGLRLIYYSQIVNDFQKGDIAEGYSVSREKKESFPLTVTSAQKNPTAFYLCASSAPGQGNEKLFFGSGTQLSVL.

The J gene is TRBJ2-2, the V gene TRBV5-4; tentative D call: TRBD1 (5 bases). CDR1 is SGHNT and CDR2 is YYREEE in the germline V gene (reference sequence). The ends were cut back, 4 bases at V and 0 bases at J, with 13 bases in the middle. CDR3 length: 16 amino acids. CDR3 in amino acids: CASSPTVFSNTGELFF. The CDR3 DNA reads as TGTGCCAGCAGCCCGACAGTATTCTCGAACACCGGGGAGCTGTTTTTT.

This chain uses TRBV2 with TRBJ2-6; 10 bases align to TRBD1. The CDR3 length is 17 residues. The V gene's germline CDR1 is SNHLY and CDR2 FYNNEI. V lost 4 bases and J lost 2; bases outside the gene matches: 5. CDR3 coding DNA: TGTGCCAGCAGTGGAGACAGGGGGCGCGCTGGGGCCAACGTCCTGACTTTC. Amino acids: CASSGDRGRAGANVLTF. Variable domain in full (rest from reference TRBV2 and TRBJ2-6): EPEVTQTPSHQVTQMGQEVILRCVPISNHLYFYWYRQILGQKVEFLVSFYNNEISEKSEIFDDQFSVERPDGSNFTLKIRSTKLEDSAMYFCASSGDRGRAGANVLTFGAGSRLTVL.

The V and J genes are TRBV24-1 and TRBJ2-5; D uncertain. V dropped 1 base and J dropped 1 base, with 6 bases sitting between them. The CDR3 has 14 residues. Germline V gene lookup returns CDR1 KGHDR and CDR2 SFDVKD. The CDR3 sequence: CATSDFGSQETQYF. For the CDR3, the DNA is TGTGCCACCAGTGATTTTGGCAGCCAAGAGACCCAGTACTTC.

The rearrangement joins TRBV19 to TRBJ1-1; 7 bases line up with TRBD1. Germline V gene sequence: CDR1 LNHDA, CDR2 SQIVND (reference sequence). The junction had 10 bases not matched to a gene; V was cut back by 6 bases and J by 0 bases. The CDR3 contains 16 residues. CDR3 coding DNA: TGTGCCAGTAGCCTCGGGACAGCAAAAATGAACACTGAAGCTTTCTTT. It is translated as CASSLGTAKMNTEAFF. Looking up the rest from reference TRBV19 and TRBJ1-1 gives the full variable domain: DGGITQSPKYLFRKEGQNVTLSCEQNLNHDAMYWYRQDPGQGLRLIYYSQIVNDFQKGDIAEGYSVSREKKESFPLTVTSAQKNPTAFYLCASSLGTAKMNTEAFFGQGTRLTVV.

V and J are TRBV2 and TRBJ1-1, with a tentative D call TRBD1 (6 bases). Trimming left V 1 base short and J 6 bases short, with 12 bases between. The CDR3 is 14 residues long. The germline gives CDR1 SNHLY, CDR2 FYNNEI. The CDR3 here is CASSEDRQEPEAFF. CDR3 sequence (DNA): TGTGCCAGCAGTGAAGACCGACAGGAGCCTGAAGCTTTCTTT. The whole variable domain, filled in from reference TRBV2 and TRBJ1-1, reads EPEVTQTPSHQVTQMGQEVILRCVPISNHLYFYWYRQILGQKVEFLVSFYNNEISEKSEIFDDQFSVERPDGSNFTLKIRSTKLEDSAMYFCASSEDRQEPEAFFGQGTRLTVV.

The gene calls are TRBV7-9 and TRBJ2-3, with a weak D call TRBD2 (5 bases). This CDR3 contains 13 residues. Germline V lookup: CDR1 SEHNR, CDR2 FQNEAQ (reference sequence). Trimming pared 3 bases from V and 4 bases from J, leaving 8 bases between. The CDR3 spells CASSFRRSDTQYF. CDR3 nucleotide sequence: TGTGCCAGCAGCTTTAGGAGGTCAGATACGCAGTATTTT.

V is TRBV7-8 and J is TRBJ1-1; D call uncertain. The length of the CDR3 is 14 residues. Germline values: CDR1 SGHVS, CDR2 FQNEAQ. V lost 1 base to trimming and J lost 0 bases, with 6 bases between them. The DNA for the CDR3 is TGTGCCAGCAGCTTAGGGGGAGTGAACACTGAAGCTTTCTTT. Amino acid sequence: CASSLGGVNTEAFF.

The V gene is TRBV14, the J gene TRBJ2-7; tentatively, D is TRBD2 (6 bases). Germline V gives CDR1 SGHDN, CDR2 FVKESK. Trimming pared 0 bases from V and 0 bases from J, leaving 9 bases between. The CDR3 is 15 residues long. This chain's CDR3 is CASSQDLGGSYEQYF. The CDR3 DNA is TGTGCCAGCAGCCAAGATCTGGGGGGCTCCTACGAGCAGTACTTC.

CDR3 region: CASSLWITANEKLFF. DNA for the CDR3: TGTGCCAGCAGCCTATGGATAACAGCTAATGAAAAACTGTTTTTT. This chain uses TRBV5-6 with TRBJ1-4; D not resolved. The length of the CDR3 is 15 residues. CDR1 is SGHDT and CDR2 is YYEEEE in the germline V gene. V dropped 4 bases and J dropped 3 bases, with 13 bases sitting between them.

This chain joins TRBV29-1 and TRBJ2-3, with a weak D call TRBD2 (6 bases). The CDR3 length is 15 residues. Germline V gene data show CDR1 as SQVTM and CDR2 as ANQGSEA. Trimming stripped 3 bases from V and 6 bases from J, with 19 bases between. The CDR3 sequence is CSVEAVAGWMDTQYF. CDR3 DNA: TGCAGCGTTGAGGCCGTGGCGGGATGGATGGATACGCAGTATTTT.

V and J are TRBV7-2 and TRBJ1-4, with a weak D call TRBD1 (5 bases). The CDR3 runs to 12 residues. Trimming took 8 bases from V and 10 from J, leaving 14 bases between them. Germline lookup yields CDR1 SGHTA and CDR2 FQGNSA. The CDR3 DNA reads TGTGCCAGCGGACTAGGTGGGGGAAAACTGTTTTTT. It is translated as CASGLGGGKLFF.

This clone was counted once. The chain joins TRBV15 to TRBJ2-5; TRBD2 is a possible D gene (5 bases). CDR3 length: 13 residues. Germline CDR1 and CDR2: LNHNV and YYDKDF (reference sequence). Trimming pared 11 bases from V and 5 bases from J, leaving 18 bases between. The CDR3 DNA sequence: TGTGCCTCTGAAGACGGGATAGGGGAGACCCAGTACTTC. This gives the protein CASEDGIGETQYF.

Comment on this clone: Other DNA variants within this sample encode the same CDR3. The chain has TRBV28 and TRBJ1-2, with D perhaps TRBD1 (5 bases). Germline CDR1 is MDHEN and CDR2 is SYDVKM. V was pared by 2 bases and J by 4 bases, with 8 bases between. The CDR3 sequence is 13 residues long. Written as DNA, the CDR3 is TGTGCCAGCAGTTTACGGCAGGGCTATGGCTACACCTTC. Protein: CASSLRQGYGYTF.

The rearrangement uses TRBV6-5 and TRBJ2-2, with a weak D call TRBD2 (5 bases). This CDR3 has 15 residues. V was pared by 5 bases and J by 4 bases, with 14 bases between. Germline CDR1 and CDR2: MNHEY and SVGAGI. The CDR3 bases are TGTGCCAGCAGTATCGACTACTATCGCACCGGGGAGCTGTTTTTT. It codes for CASSIDYYRTGELFF.